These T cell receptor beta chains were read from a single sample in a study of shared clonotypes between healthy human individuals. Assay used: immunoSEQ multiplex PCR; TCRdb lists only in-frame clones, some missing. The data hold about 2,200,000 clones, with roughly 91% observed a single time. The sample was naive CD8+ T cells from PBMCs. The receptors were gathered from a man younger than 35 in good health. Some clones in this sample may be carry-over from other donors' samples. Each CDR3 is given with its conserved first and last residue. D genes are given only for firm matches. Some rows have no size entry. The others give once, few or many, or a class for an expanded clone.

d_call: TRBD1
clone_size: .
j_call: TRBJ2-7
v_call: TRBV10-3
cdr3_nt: TGTGCCATCAATGAGGACAGGGGAGGCGAGCAGTACTTC
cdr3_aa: CAINEDRGGEQYF

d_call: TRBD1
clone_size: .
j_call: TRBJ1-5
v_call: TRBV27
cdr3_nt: TGTGCCAGCAGTTTGGGGACAGCCCTTGGGCCCCAGCATTTT
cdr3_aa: CASSLGTALGPQHF

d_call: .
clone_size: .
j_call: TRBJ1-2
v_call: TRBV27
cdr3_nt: TGTGCCAGCAGTTTCGGGGGCCCTTATGGCTACACCTTC
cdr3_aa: CASSFGGPYGYTF

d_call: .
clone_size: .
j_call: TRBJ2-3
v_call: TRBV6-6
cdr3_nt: TGTGCCAGCAGTTCGACCGTCACAGATACGCAGTATTTT
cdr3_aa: CASSSTVTDTQYF

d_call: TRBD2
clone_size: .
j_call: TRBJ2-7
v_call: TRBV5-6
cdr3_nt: TGTGCCAGCAGCTTGGCCCTAGCGGGGGCCTACGAGCAGTACTTC
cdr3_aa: CASSLALAGAYEQYF

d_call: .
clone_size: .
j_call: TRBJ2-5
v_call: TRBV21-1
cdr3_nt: TGTGCCAGCAGCAACCGGGACAGGGTTGTCTGGGAGACCCAGTACTTC
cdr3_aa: CASSNRDRVVWETQYF

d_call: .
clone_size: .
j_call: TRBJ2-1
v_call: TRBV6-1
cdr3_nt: TGTGCCAGCAGTGGAGCCGGGAGCAAAAGGGTCAATGAGCAGTTCTTC
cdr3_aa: CASSGAGSKRVNEQFF

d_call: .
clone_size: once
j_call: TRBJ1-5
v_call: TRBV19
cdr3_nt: TGTGCCAGTAGTGCCCAGAGGGAAGGGTGGCTTAATCAGCCCCAGCATTTT
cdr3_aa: CASSAQREGWLNQPQHF

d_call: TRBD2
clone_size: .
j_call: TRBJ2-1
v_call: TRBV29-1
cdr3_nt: TGCAGCGCGTTAGCGGGAAACTACAATGAGCAGTTCTTC
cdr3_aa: CSALAGNYNEQFF

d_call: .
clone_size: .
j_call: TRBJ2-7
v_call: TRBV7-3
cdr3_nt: TGTGCCAGCAGCCCCGTACAGGGTTCCTACGAGCAGTACTTC
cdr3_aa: CASSPVQGSYEQYF

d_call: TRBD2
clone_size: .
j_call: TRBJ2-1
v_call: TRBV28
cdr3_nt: TGTGCCAGCAGTCCCCCCCCGACTAGCCACTCCTACAATGAGCAGTTCTTC
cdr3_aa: CASSPPPTSHSYNEQFF

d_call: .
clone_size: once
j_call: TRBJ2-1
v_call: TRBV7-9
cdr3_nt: TGTGCCAGCAGCTTAGTAGGGGGGAGTGGAGTCCATGAGCAGTTCTTC
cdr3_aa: CASSLVGGSGVHEQFF

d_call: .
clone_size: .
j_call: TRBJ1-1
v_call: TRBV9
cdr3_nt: TGTGCCAGCAGCGGGGCAGGCTCAAACACTGAAGCTTTCTTT
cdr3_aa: CASSGAGSNTEAFF

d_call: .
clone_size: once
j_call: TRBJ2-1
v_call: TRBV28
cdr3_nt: TGTGCCAGCAGTCAAAGGGGTAGGTCAAGGGAGCAGTTCTTC
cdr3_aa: CASSQRGRSREQFF

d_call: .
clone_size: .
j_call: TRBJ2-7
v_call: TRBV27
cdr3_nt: TGTGCCAGCAGTTTAACAAGTCTTACTCCCTACGAGCAGTACTTC
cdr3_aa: CASSLTSLTPYEQYF

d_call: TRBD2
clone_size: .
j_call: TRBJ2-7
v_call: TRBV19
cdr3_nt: TGTGCCAGTTCGCCTTCTATAGCGGGAGCATCCTTAGGGCAGTACTTC
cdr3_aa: CASSPSIAGASLGQYF

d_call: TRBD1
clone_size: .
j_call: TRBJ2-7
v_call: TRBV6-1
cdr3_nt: TGTGCCAGCAGTGAAGTTACAGGGGGCTACGAGCAGTACTTC
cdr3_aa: CASSEVTGGYEQYF

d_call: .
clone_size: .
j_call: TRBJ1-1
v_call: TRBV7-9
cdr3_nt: TGTGCCAGCAGCCCCGGGCCGAACACTGAAGCTTTCTTT
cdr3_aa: CASSPGPNTEAFF

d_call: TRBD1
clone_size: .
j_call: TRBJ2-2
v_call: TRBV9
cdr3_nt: TGTGCCAGCAGCGACCGGGACAGGGGGCTAACCGGGGAGCTGTTTTTT
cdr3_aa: CASSDRDRGLTGELFF

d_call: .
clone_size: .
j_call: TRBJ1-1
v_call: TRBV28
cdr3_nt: TGTGCCAGCAGTCTGGGGAGGGGGAACACTGAAGCTTTCTTT
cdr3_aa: CASSLGRGNTEAFF

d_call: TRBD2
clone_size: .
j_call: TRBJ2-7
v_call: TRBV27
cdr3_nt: TGTGCCAGCAGTTTAATAGCGGGGACCTACGAGCAGTACTTC
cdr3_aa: CASSLIAGTYEQYF